Below are 13 T cell receptor beta chains sequenced from a single sample in a study of post-analysis software for immune sequencing data. General study points: TRBV5-6, TRBV5-1 and TRBV20-1 were among roughly 5 TRBV segments more frequent in patients than controls.

The TCR beta cDNA libraries carried unique molecular identifiers. TCRdb ran MiXCR on the PCR reads and lists one entry per CDR3 protein. The table includes a few hundred thousand distinct CDR3 sequences, less than 40% detected once. Their antigens remain unidentified. The sequencing input was blood. The receptors here all came from a girl aged 5 to 17 with multiple sclerosis.

This CDR3 is CASSLVDPRPRDEQFF. The CDR3 DNA reads as TGCGCCAGCAGCTTGGTGGACCCAAGACCAAGGGATGAGCAGTTCTTC. V gene TRBV5-1 combines with J gene TRBJ2-1; D gene uncertain. CDR3 length equals 16 residues. The germline V and J ends were trimmed by 0 bases and 8 bases, with 18 bases remaining between them. Germline CDR1 SGHRS, CDR2 YFSETQ.

This clonotype appeared a few times. The rearrangement joins TRBV12-3 or TRBV12-4 to TRBJ2-2; D may be TRBD2 (6 bases). The CDR3 has 15 amino acids. V was cut by 6 bases and J by 5 bases, with 16 bases left in between. The CDR3 sequence is CASSPPGGITGELFF. In DNA form, the CDR3 reads TGTGCCAGCAGCCCCCCCGGGGGAATTACCGGGGAGCTGTTTTTT.

About this clonotype: Just one base apart from a much larger clone, this may be a read error. V and J are TRBV10-1 and TRBJ2-3; 8 positions match TRBD1. Per germline, CDR1 WNHNN and CDR2 SYGVQD (reference sequence). This CDR3 contains 15 residues. The CDR3 nucleotides read TGCACCAGCAGTGAGATCCAGGGGGCAGTAGATACGCAGTATTTT. It specifies CTSSEIQGAVDTQYF.

This clonotype was found a few times. This rearrangement joins TRBV27 to TRBJ2-7; D call uncertain. Germline CDR1 and CDR2: MNHEY and SMNVEV (reference sequence). This CDR3 is built from 13 residues. Deletions cut 3 bases from V and 0 bases from J, with 6 bases between. In DNA form, the CDR3 reads TGTGCCAGCAGTTTCCGGCCCTCCTACGAGCAGTACTTC. The encoded protein is CASSFRPSYEQYF.

This chain links TRBV20-1 with TRBJ1-2; no firm D call. The CDR3 is 14 residues long. CDR1 and CDR2 from the germline V gene are DFQATT and SNEGSKA (reference sequence). The ends were cut back, 0 bases at V and 7 bases at J, with 15 bases in the middle. CDR3 sequence: CSARDRTDPCGYTF. The DNA of the CDR3 is TGCAGTGCTAGAGATCGAACAGATCCCTGTGGCTACACCTTC.

This clonotype appeared many times. V usage is TRBV7-9 and J usage is TRBJ1-4; 9 positions match TRBD1. V lost 2 bases and J lost 5; bases outside the gene matches: 3. The length of the CDR3 is 15 residues. Germline CDR1 is SEHNR and CDR2 is FQNEAQ (reference sequence). The DNA for the CDR3 is TGTGCCAGCAGCTTAACTGGACAGGGGAATGAAAAACTGTTTTTT. It yields the protein CASSLTGQGNEKLFF.

The CDR3 protein is CSVESLEETQYF. The DNA for the CDR3 is TGCAGCGTTGAGTCCCTAGAGGAGACCCAGTACTTC. This rearrangement joins TRBV29-1 to TRBJ2-5; D is uncertain. Germline V gives CDR1 SQVTM, CDR2 ANQGSEA. Trimming cost V 3 bases and J 5 bases, with 10 bases left between them. The CDR3 has 12 amino acids.

This clonotype showed up just a few times. This chain joins TRBV20-1 and TRBJ2-5; 10 nucleotides align to TRBD2. Unmatched junction bases numbered 10, after V lost 6 bases and J lost 3 bases. This CDR3 is built from 15 residues. The germline V gene encodes CDR1 DFQATT and CDR2 SNEGSKA (reference sequence). In DNA form, the CDR3 reads TGCAGTGCCGCTCCGGGACTAGCGCAAGAAGAGACCCAGTACTTC. Translation: CSAAPGLAQEETQYF.

This rearrangement joins TRBV3-1 to TRBJ2-3, with D perhaps matching TRBD1 (5 bases). Germline CDR1 LGHDT, CDR2 YNNKEL (reference sequence). The CDR3 sequence is 17 residues long. The V gene lost 0 bases and the J gene lost 1 base, with 14 bases spanning the gap. The CDR3 nucleotides read TGTGCCAGCAGCCAAGATGGCAGGGCTGCTGGCACAGATACGCAGTATTTT. Translation: CASSQDGRAAGTDTQYF.

This clonotype was seen a few times. The chain combines TRBV12-3 or TRBV12-4 with TRBJ1-1; tentative D call: TRBD1 (5 bases). The V end was cut by 7 bases, the J end by 7 bases, with 16 bases between. The CDR3 has 13 residues. The CDR3 DNA reads as TGTGCCAGCACGGACCTACGGGGGAATGAAGCTTTCTTT. Protein: CASTDLRGNEAFF.

This chain joins TRBV12-3 or TRBV12-4 and TRBJ2-3, with 12 bases aligning to TRBD2. The ends lost 5 bases at V and 4 bases at J; junction bases unmatched: 7. The CDR3 sequence is 16 residues long. The CDR3 loop is CASSPGLAGPPDTQYF. The DNA of the CDR3 is TGTGCCAGCAGTCCCGGACTAGCGGGGCCCCCAGATACGCAGTATTTT.

The V gene is TRBV7-2, the J gene TRBJ1-2; tentatively, D is TRBD1 (6 bases). CDR3 length equals 14 residues. V lost 4 bases and J lost 14, with 23 bases in between. The germline CDR1 and CDR2 sequences are SGHTA and FQGNSA. CDR3 coding DNA: TGTGCCAGCAGCTCTCGCGGGGTGCAGGGGCCCAAGACCTTC. It is translated as CASSSRGVQGPKTF.

This clonotype was observed a few times. This chain joins TRBV7-2 and TRBJ1-6, with unresolved D. CDR1 SGHTA and CDR2 FQGNSA come from the germline V gene. The germline V and J ends were trimmed by 2 bases and 8 bases, with 10 bases remaining between them. This CDR3 spans 14 amino acids. This CDR3 reads CASSLRREDSPLHF. CDR3 in DNA: TGTGCCAGCAGCTTACGGAGGGAGGATTCACCCCTCCACTTT.